The 7 T cell receptor beta chains in this list originate from one sample, sequenced in a study of identical twins. One entry per CDR3 protein results from TCRdb running MiXCR on the 5' RACE reads. The data contain about 530,000 distinct CDR3 sequences, roughly 15% of them singletons. This same sample was also taken into another study, of yellow fever vaccine responses in identical twins.

The source material was CD4+ T cells sorted from blood. Every receptor here comes from a woman younger than 30 in good health.

This chain uses TRBV10-3 with TRBJ2-1; the D is unclear. The length of the CDR3 is 11 residues. Trimming removed 4 bases from V and 2 bases from J, with 0 bases in between. Per the germline V gene, CDR1 is ENHRY and CDR2 is SYGVKD. CDR3 in DNA: TGTGCCATCAGTGCCTACAATGAGCAGTTCTTC. This gives the protein CAISAYNEQFF.

This rearrangement joins TRBV28 to TRBJ1-5; possibly TRBD1 for D (6 bases). The ends were cut back, 4 bases at V and 3 bases at J, with 10 bases in the middle. The CDR3 loop spans 14 amino acids. CDR1 MDHEN and CDR2 SYDVKM come from the germline V gene. CDR3 in amino acids: CASSSGQYNQPQHF. CDR3 DNA sequence: TGTGCCAGCAGTTCCGGACAGTACAATCAGCCCCAGCATTTT.

This sequence joins TRBV3-1 and TRBJ2-7; D uncertain. This CDR3 is built from 14 residues. Trimming took off 0 bases at V and 7 bases at J, with 13 bases between the two ends. CDR1 and CDR2 (germline): LGHDT, YNNKEL (reference sequence). CDR3 DNA: TGTGCCAGCAGCCAAGACAGGATTGCTAGGGAGCAGTACTTC. It encodes CASSQDRIAREQYF.

V gene TRBV20-1 combines with J gene TRBJ2-1; 10 nucleotides align to TRBD1. The ends lost 5 bases at V and 6 bases at J; junction bases unmatched: 10. This CDR3 is built from 15 residues. Germline values: CDR1 DFQATT, CDR2 SNEGSKA (reference sequence). CDR3 residues: CSAALTGGLSNEQFF. The DNA of the CDR3 is TGCAGTGCTGCCCTGACAGGGGGCTTGAGCAATGAGCAGTTCTTC.

The chain carries TRBV6-1 and TRBJ1-1; TRBD1 is a possible D gene (6 bases). The CDR3 extends over 12 amino acids. The germline CDR1 and CDR2 sequences are MNHNS and SASEGT. V was pared by 5 bases and J by 11 bases, with 15 bases between. The CDR3 spells CASSRGAMEAFF. For the CDR3, the DNA is TGTGCCAGCAGTAGGGGGGCGATGGAGGCTTTCTTT.

This clonotype occurred many times. The chain uses TRBV3-1 and TRBJ2-3, with TRBD1 identical over 7 bases. This CDR3 has 16 residues. The V gene's germline CDR1 is LGHDT and CDR2 YNNKEL (reference sequence). Trimming cost V 4 bases and J 0 bases; bases outside gene matches: 7. The CDR3 sequence is CASSPRTGASTDTQYF. Here the CDR3 DNA reads TGTGCCAGCAGCCCAAGGACAGGAGCTAGCACAGATACGCAGTATTTT.

This clonotype was observed a handful of times. The V and J genes are TRBV12-3 or TRBV12-4 and TRBJ2-3, with 13 bases identical to TRBD2. This CDR3 region has 18 residues. J was trimmed by 6 bases and V by 1 base; bases with no gene match: 10. Here the CDR3 reads CASSLGWTSGGPGDTQYF. The CDR3, as DNA: TGTGCCAGCAGTTTAGGTTGGACTAGCGGGGGTCCCGGGGATACGCAGTATTTT.